This T cell receptor (beta chain) is drawn from a study of blood T cell repertoires in COVID-19. The CDR3 contains 13 residues. Germline assignment: CDR1 ENHRY and CDR2 SYGVKD. Libraries were prepared by immunoSEQ multiplex PCR; TCRdb keeps only in-frame clonotypes and omits some of them. The sample has more than 150,000 clones, roughly 82% seen once. The genes are TRBV10-3 and TRBJ2-7; TRBD2 agrees at 14 bases. This receptor was taken from a man in his fifties who had recovered from COVID-19. Sequenced material: PBMCs or T cells enriched from blood (not recorded which). CDR3 in amino acids: CAISEGTSGRISV. DNA for the CDR3: TGTGCCATCAGTGAGGGGACTAGCGGGAGAATTTCGGTC.